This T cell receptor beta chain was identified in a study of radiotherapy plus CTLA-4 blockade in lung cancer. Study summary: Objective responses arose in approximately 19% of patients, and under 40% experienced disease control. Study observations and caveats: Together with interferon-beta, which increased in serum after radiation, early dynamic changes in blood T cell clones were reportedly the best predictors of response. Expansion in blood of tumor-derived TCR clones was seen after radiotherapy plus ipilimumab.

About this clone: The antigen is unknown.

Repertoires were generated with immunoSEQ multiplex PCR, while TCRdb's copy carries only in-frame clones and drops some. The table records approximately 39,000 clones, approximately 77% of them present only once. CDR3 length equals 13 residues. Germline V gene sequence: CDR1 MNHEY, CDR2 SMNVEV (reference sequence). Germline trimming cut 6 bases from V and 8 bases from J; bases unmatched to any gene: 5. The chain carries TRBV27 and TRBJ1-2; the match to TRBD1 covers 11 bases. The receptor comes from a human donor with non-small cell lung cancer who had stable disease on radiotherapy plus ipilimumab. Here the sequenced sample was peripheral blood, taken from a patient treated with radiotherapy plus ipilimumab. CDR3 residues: CASRQGTGGGYTF. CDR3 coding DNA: TGTGCCAGCAGGCAAGGGACAGGGGGGGGCTACACCTTC.